The 14 T cell receptor beta chains presented below share a single source sample, sequenced in a study of blood T cell repertoires in COVID-19. Profiling relied on immunoSEQ multiplex PCR, and the TCRdb table lists in-frame clones only, not all of them. The repertoire holds about 140,000 clones, with under 90% as singletons. The sample taken for sequencing was peripheral blood. The receptors derive from a human donor in a cohort sampled during active COVID-19.

In DNA form, the CDR3 reads TGTGCCACCTCGGGGCTAGCGGGAGGGCCAGACTCTGGCGAGCAGTACTTC. Protein product: CATSGLAGGPDSGEQYF. This rearrangement joins TRBV10-3 to TRBJ2-7; 12 bases agree with TRBD2. There are 17 residues in the CDR3. From germline, CDR1 is ENHRY and CDR2 SYGVKD. V lost 10 bases and J lost 6; bases outside the gene matches: 19.

V is TRBV29-1 and J is TRBJ2-7; 8 bases map to TRBD2. Unmatched junction bases numbered 6, after V lost 6 bases and J lost 2 bases. The CDR3 sequence is 13 residues long. The V gene's germline CDR1 is SQVTM and CDR2 ANQGSEA. The CDR3 here is CSVRTSKTYEQYF. DNA for the CDR3: TGCAGCGTGCGGACTAGCAAAACCTACGAGCAGTACTTC.

The chain uses TRBV19 and TRBJ2-3; 8 bases map to TRBD2. V shed 7 bases, J shed 2 bases, and the junction held 11 bases outside the gene matches. Per germline, CDR1 LNHDA and CDR2 SQIVND (reference sequence). CDR3 length: 16 amino acids. The CDR3 DNA is TGTGCCAGTACCCCCAGCGGGAGTATTTTCACAGATACGCAGTATTTT. It codes for CASTPSGSIFTDTQYF.

The rearrangement links TRBV5-4 to TRBJ1-4; TRBD1 aligns across 8 bases. The ends lost 4 bases at V and 3 bases at J; junction bases unmatched: 11. The germline gives CDR1 SGHNT, CDR2 YYREEE (reference sequence). This CDR3 comprises 17 residues. The CDR3 here is CASSNAFRTGSNEKLFF. In DNA form, the CDR3 reads TGTGCCAGCAGCAATGCATTCAGGACAGGGTCTAATGAAAAACTGTTTTTT.

The table lists this clone with a few counts. The chain joins TRBV4-1 to TRBJ1-6, with unresolved D. This CDR3 has 13 residues. Germline loops: CDR1 MGHRA, CDR2 YSYEKL. V lost 4 bases and J lost 3, with 4 bases in between. CDR3 DNA: TGCGCCAGCAGCCCCAACTATAATTCACCCCTCCACTTT. It translates to CASSPNYNSPLHF.

This chain joins TRBV28 and TRBJ2-5; TRBD1 matches at 8 bases. The V and J ends lost 4 bases and 0 bases, in that order; junction bases with no gene match: 7. The CDR3 has 16 residues. Per the germline V gene, CDR1 is MDHEN and CDR2 is SYDVKM. The CDR3 DNA reads TGTGCCAGCAGTTCGACAGGGGATGGGTACCAAGAGACCCAGTACTTC. Translating it yields CASSSTGDGYQETQYF.

The chain is built from TRBV28 and TRBJ2-7; 9 bases align to TRBD1. Germline CDR1 is MDHEN and CDR2 is SYDVKM. Unmatched junction bases numbered 7, after V lost 5 bases and J lost 2 bases. This CDR3 contains 15 residues. The CDR3 DNA is TGTGCCAGCAGTCGCACAGGGGGCCGCACCTACGAGCAGTACTTC. Protein: CASSRTGGRTYEQYF.

This sequence joins TRBV28 and TRBJ2-3, with D tentatively TRBD2 (5 bases). V was shortened by 2 bases and J by 5 bases, with 11 bases between the two germline ends. The CDR3 consists of 14 residues. CDR1 is MDHEN and CDR2 is SYDVKM in the germline V gene. The CDR3 DNA follows: TGTGCCAGCAGTTTAGGGCTAGCAGGAGATACGCAGTATTTT. This translates into CASSLGLAGDTQYF.

The chain couples TRBV18 to TRBJ2-3, with 7 bases lining up with TRBD2. Germline CDR1 KGHSH, CDR2 LQKENI. The CDR3 spans 14 residues. The V gene end was trimmed by 3 bases and the J gene end by 2 bases; junction bases not matched to a gene: 2. CDR3 DNA: TGTGCCAGCTCACCGGGGACTAACACAGATACGCAGTATTTT. This encodes CASSPGTNTDTQYF.

J is TRBJ1-5 and V is TRBV19, with TRBD1 matching over 9 bases. Germline V gene sequence: CDR1 LNHDA, CDR2 SQIVND (reference sequence). CDR3 size: 17 residues. The junction had 7 bases not matched to a gene; V was cut back by 0 bases and J by 4 bases. CDR3 in DNA: TGTGCCAGTAGTATAGATCGGGGGACAGGGTTAAATCAGCCCCAGCATTTT. Its translation is CASSIDRGTGLNQPQHF. The full variable domain, completed using reference TRBV19 and TRBJ1-5, is DGGITQSPKYLFRKEGQNVTLSCEQNLNHDAMYWYRQDPGQGLRLIYYSQIVNDFQKGDIAEGYSVSREKKESFPLTVTSAQKNPTAFYLCASSIDRGTGLNQPQHFGDGTRLSIL.

The sample holds one count of this clone. CDR3 protein: CASSQTVSGRETQYF. The CDR3 DNA reads as TGTGCCAGCAGCCAAACGGTTAGCGGGAGAGAGACCCAGTACTTC. This chain joins TRBV7-2 and TRBJ2-5; 9 nucleotides align to TRBD2. Germline V CDR1 and CDR2: SGHTA, FQGNSA. The ends lost 5 bases at V and 4 bases at J; junction bases unmatched: 8. The CDR3 runs to 15 residues.

V and J are TRBV9 and TRBJ2-1, with TRBD2 identical over 7 bases. Germline V gives CDR1 SGDLS, CDR2 YYNGEE. The CDR3 runs 15 residues. Losses at the gene ends were 0 bases for V and 6 bases for J; bases not matched to a gene: 6. The CDR3 protein is CASSVGTSDRNEQFF. CDR3 in DNA: TGTGCCAGCAGCGTAGGCACTAGCGACCGCAATGAGCAGTTCTTC.

The chain is built from TRBV4-3 and TRBJ2-7, with 7 positions matching TRBD2. V lost 2 bases and J lost 5; bases outside the gene matches: 9. The V gene's germline CDR1 is LGHNA and CDR2 YSLEER. CDR3 length: 15 residues. CDR3 protein: CASSQLVGTTHEQYF. CDR3 nucleotides: TGCGCCAGCAGCCAATTGGTTGGGACTACCCACGAGCAGTACTTC.

This clone appeared a single time. V usage is TRBV29-1 and J usage is TRBJ2-1; 15 bases are a match to TRBD2. V was clipped by 8 bases and J by 7 bases; unmatched bases: 21. CDR3 length: 19 amino acids. CDR1 is SQVTM, CDR2 ANQGSEA, per germline. Written as DNA, the CDR3 is TGCAGCTCCTCCGGGACTAGCGGGAGGAAAGTGGGTGTACGGAATGAGCAGTTCTTC. Its translation is CSSSGTSGRKVGVRNEQFF.